Below are 18 T cell receptor beta chains sequenced from a single sample in a study of shared clonotypes between healthy human individuals. Generated by immunoSEQ multiplex PCR, the TCRdb table keeps only in-frame clones and is missing some. The sample shows a few million clones, approximately 95% of them seen only once. Sequencing was done on a sample of naive CD4+ T cells sorted from blood. The subset was: CD45RA+ positively selected. Source of these receptors: a man aged 18 to 29 in good health.

About this clone itself: Other DNA sequences from this sample encode an identical CDR3 as well. The chain carries TRBV7-2 and TRBJ1-1; no clear D gene. V dropped 5 bases and J dropped 1 base, with 5 bases sitting between them. Germline V gives CDR1 SGHTA, CDR2 FQGNSA. This CDR3 contains 12 residues. CDR3 amino acids: CASSPPNTEAFF. The CDR3 nucleotides are TGTGCCAGCAGCCCCCCGAACACTGAAGCTTTCTTT.

As regards this clone: At one end, the junction sequence differs from germline, possibly due to a read error. The chain links TRBV10-1 to TRBJ2-1; D is possibly TRBD2 (6 bases). This CDR3 spans 18 amino acids. Germline CDR1 is WNHNN and CDR2 is SYGVQD (reference sequence). As DNA, the CDR3 is TGCGCCAGCAGAGAGAATCGGACTATAAGAAAGGCCTACGATGAGCAGTTCTTC. Translating gives CASRENRTIRKAYDEQFF.

The chain joins TRBV6-1 to TRBJ2-3; a possible D gene is TRBD1 (6 bases). V was shortened by 7 bases and J by 1 base, with 15 bases between the two germline ends. Germline V gene lookup returns CDR1 MNHNS and CDR2 SASEGT. CDR3 size: 15 residues. The chain's CDR3 is CASTKGVSRTDTQYF. DNA of the CDR3: TGTGCCAGCACTAAGGGGGTTTCTCGCACAGATACGCAGTATTTT.

The rearrangement links TRBV27 to TRBJ1-1; 8 bases map to TRBD1. Germline trimming cut 0 bases from V and 7 bases from J; bases unmatched to any gene: 7. The CDR3 has 15 amino acids. Germline V gives CDR1 MNHEY, CDR2 SMNVEV (reference sequence). The CDR3 DNA is TGTGCCAGCAGTTTATCGTTGACAGGGGAGATTGAAGCTTTCTTT. This translates into CASSLSLTGEIEAFF.

This chain links TRBV12-5 with TRBJ2-2; D is ambiguous. V lost 3 bases, J lost 1 base, and 9 bases lay in between. In germline, CDR1 is LGHNT, CDR2 FRNRAP. CDR3 length: 15 residues. The chain's CDR3 is CASGLGQLNTGELFF. CDR3 coding DNA: TGTGCTAGTGGTTTAGGGCAGTTGAACACCGGGGAGCTGTTTTTT.

The chain employs TRBV7-9 and TRBJ1-4; D gene ambiguous. CDR3 length equals 14 residues. Trimming took 5 bases from V and 3 from J, leaving 10 bases between them. The V gene's germline CDR1 is SEHNR and CDR2 FQNEAQ (reference sequence). The CDR3 coding sequence is TGTGCCAGCAGCCTCCCGTGGCCTAATGAAAAACTGTTTTTT. As protein: CASSLPWPNEKLFF. Full variable domain (remainder filled in from reference TRBV7-9 and TRBJ1-4): DTGVSQNPRHKITKRGQNVTFRCDPISEHNRLYWYRQTLGQGPEFLTYFQNEAQLEKSRLLSDRFSAERPKGSFSTLEIQRTEQGDSAMYLCASSLPWPNEKLFFGSGTQLSVL.

A remark on this clone: Other DNA sequences in the same sample also yield this CDR3. The V and J genes are TRBV5-6 and TRBJ2-1; 13 bases agree with TRBD2. Trimming cost V 2 bases and J 6 bases; bases outside gene matches: 2. Germline V gene sequence: CDR1 SGHDT, CDR2 YYEEEE. This CDR3 is 15 amino acids long. As DNA, the CDR3 is TGTGCCAGCAGCTTTACTAGCGGGGGGGCCAATGAGCAGTTCTTC. Protein product: CASSFTSGGANEQFF.

The chain links TRBV5-4 to TRBJ1-6, with 9 bases lining up with TRBD1. Germline CDR1 and CDR2: SGHNT and YYREEE (reference sequence). This CDR3 spans 14 amino acids. The trim removed 2 bases at V and 7 bases at J, leaving 1 base unmatched. The CDR3 sequence: CASSFGQGNSPLHF. CDR3 coding DNA: TGTGCCAGCAGCTTCGGACAGGGGAATTCACCCCTCCACTTT.

This chain connects TRBV12-5 to TRBJ2-4; TRBD1 matches 7 bases. There are 12 residues in the CDR3. Germline values: CDR1 LGHNT, CDR2 FRNRAP. V lost 5 bases to trimming and J lost 7 bases; unmatched junction nucleotides: 2. Here the CDR3 reads CASGRQGNIQYF. The CDR3 region has the DNA TGTGCTAGTGGTAGACAGGGTAACATTCAGTACTTC.

This rearrangement joins TRBV7-2 to TRBJ2-1, with 7 bases lining up with TRBD1. This CDR3 has 14 amino acids. Germline trimming cut 4 bases from V and 3 bases from J; bases unmatched to any gene: 3. Germline CDR1 reads SGHTA; CDR2 reads FQGNSA. This CDR3 is CASSSGQVYNEQFF. Here the CDR3 DNA reads TGTGCCAGCAGCTCTGGACAGGTCTACAATGAGCAGTTCTTC.

The chain has TRBV15 and TRBJ1-4; no firm D call. This CDR3 comprises 14 residues. Germline loops: CDR1 LNHNV, CDR2 YYDKDF (reference sequence). Trimming removed 1 base at V and 7 bases at J, with 10 bases between. The CDR3 is CATSRGEGGEKLFF. In nucleotides, the CDR3 is TGTGCCACCAGCAGAGGGGAGGGCGGTGAAAAACTGTTTTTT.

The chain recombines TRBV6-4 with TRBJ2-7; 8 bases line up with TRBD2. The trim removed 7 bases at V and 3 bases at J, leaving 11 bases unmatched. The germline V gene has CDR1 MRHNA and CDR2 SNTAGT. The CDR3 spans 15 residues. The CDR3 loop is CASNAGRGGDYEQYF. Written as DNA, the CDR3 is TGTGCCAGCAACGCCGGCCGGGGGGGAGACTACGAGCAGTACTTC.

The CDR3 sequence: CASSQDRATSSYEQYF. The CDR3 DNA follows: TGCGCCAGCAGCCAGGACAGGGCCACAAGCTCCTACGAGCAGTACTTC. The chain is built from TRBV4-1 and TRBJ2-7, with 8 nucleotides matching TRBD1. V shed 3 bases, J shed 0 bases, and the junction held 7 bases outside the gene matches. Germline V gene data show CDR1 as MGHRA and CDR2 as YSYEKL. The CDR3 runs to 16 residues.

This chain joins TRBV9 and TRBJ2-6; 14 positions match TRBD2. Germline V lookup: CDR1 SGDLS, CDR2 YYNGEE. With 3 bases clipped from V and 1 base from J, the junction kept 9 bases outside the gene matches. CDR3 size: 20 residues. CDR3 nucleotides: TGTGCCAGCAGCGCCACAACCGGGACTAGCGGGAGATCTGGGGCCAACGTCCTGACTTTC. This sequence encodes CASSATTGTSGRSGANVLTF.

To note about this clone: This sample also contains other DNA sequences that code for the same CDR3. This chain connects TRBV7-2 to TRBJ2-5; D gene ambiguous. The germline V gene encodes CDR1 SGHTA and CDR2 FQGNSA. Trimming shortened V by 0 bases and J by 3 bases, and 5 bases separated the two germline ends. The CDR3 is made up of 13 amino acids. Here the CDR3 DNA reads TGTGCCAGCAGCTTAGCGGGGAAAGAGACCCAGTACTTC. As protein: CASSLAGKETQYF.

CDR3 in DNA: TGTGCCAGCAGATGGGGACTTTCTGTTCAAGAGACCCAGTACTTC. This codes for CASRWGLSVQETQYF. V usage is TRBV6-5 and J usage is TRBJ2-5; the D gene is possibly TRBD2 (6 bases). Germline V gene sequence: CDR1 MNHEY, CDR2 SVGAGI. Trimming left V 6 bases short and J 2 bases short, with 16 bases between. The CDR3 runs to 15 residues.

The rearrangement uses TRBV6-6 and TRBJ1-3, with D tentatively TRBD1 (5 bases). Trimming removed 9 bases at V and 0 bases at J, with 12 bases between. CDR3 length: 14 amino acids. CDR1 and CDR2 from the germline V gene are MNHNY and SVGAGI (reference sequence). The CDR3 here is CASFRGASGNTIYF. CDR3 bases: TGTGCCAGTTTTCGCGGGGCCTCTGGAAACACCATATATTTT.

This clone was seen only a few times. Additional DNA sequences in this sample encode the identical CDR3. V and J are TRBV5-1 and TRBJ1-5; D not certain. Germline loops: CDR1 SGHRS, CDR2 YFSETQ. This CDR3 is built from 13 residues. Trimming removed 0 bases at V and 4 bases at J, with 5 bases between. For the CDR3, the DNA is TGCGCCAGCAGCTTGGACAGAAATCAGCCCCAGCATTTT. Its translation is CASSLDRNQPQHF.